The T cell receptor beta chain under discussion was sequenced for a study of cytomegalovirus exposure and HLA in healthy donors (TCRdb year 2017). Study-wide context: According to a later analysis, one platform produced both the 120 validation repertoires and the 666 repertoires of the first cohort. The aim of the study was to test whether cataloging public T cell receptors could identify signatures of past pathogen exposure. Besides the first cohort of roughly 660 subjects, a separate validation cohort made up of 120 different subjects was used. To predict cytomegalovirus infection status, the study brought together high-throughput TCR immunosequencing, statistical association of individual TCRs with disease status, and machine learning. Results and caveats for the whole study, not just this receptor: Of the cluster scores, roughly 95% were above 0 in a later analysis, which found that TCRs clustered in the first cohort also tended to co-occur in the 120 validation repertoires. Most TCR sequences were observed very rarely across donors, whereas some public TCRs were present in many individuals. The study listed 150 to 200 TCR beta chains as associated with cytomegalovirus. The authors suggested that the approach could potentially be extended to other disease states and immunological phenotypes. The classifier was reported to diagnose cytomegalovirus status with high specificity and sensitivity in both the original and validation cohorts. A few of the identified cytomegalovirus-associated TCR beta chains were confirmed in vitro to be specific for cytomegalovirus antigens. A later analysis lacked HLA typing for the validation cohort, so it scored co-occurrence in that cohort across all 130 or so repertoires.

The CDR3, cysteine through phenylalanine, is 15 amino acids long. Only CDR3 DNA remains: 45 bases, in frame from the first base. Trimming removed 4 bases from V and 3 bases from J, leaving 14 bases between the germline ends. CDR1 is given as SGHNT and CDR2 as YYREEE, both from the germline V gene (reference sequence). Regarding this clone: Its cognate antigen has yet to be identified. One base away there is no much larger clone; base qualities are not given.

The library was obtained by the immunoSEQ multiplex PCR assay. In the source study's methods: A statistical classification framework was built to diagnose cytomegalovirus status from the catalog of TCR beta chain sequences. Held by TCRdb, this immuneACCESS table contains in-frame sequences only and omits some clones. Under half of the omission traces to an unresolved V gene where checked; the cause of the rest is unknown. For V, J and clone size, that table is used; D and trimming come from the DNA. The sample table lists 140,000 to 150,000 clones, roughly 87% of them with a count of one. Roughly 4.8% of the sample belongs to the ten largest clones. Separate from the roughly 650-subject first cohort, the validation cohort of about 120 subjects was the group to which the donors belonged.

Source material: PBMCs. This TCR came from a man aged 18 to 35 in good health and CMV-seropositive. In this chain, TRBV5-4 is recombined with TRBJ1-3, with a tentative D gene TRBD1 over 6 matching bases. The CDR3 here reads CASSLDSLNGNTIYF. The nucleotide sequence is TGTGCCAGCAGCCTGGACAGCTTAAATGGAAACACCATATATTTT.